The rows below give T cell receptor beta chains drawn from one sample of a study of response to subunit inactivated influenza vaccine. TCRdb re-derived calls from the RT-PCR reads in MiXCR, one entry per CDR3 protein. The sample lists about 520,000 distinct CDR3 sequences; approximately 6.9% were seen once. The material sequenced was PBMCs from blood, taken less than 30 months after vaccination. Receptor source: a man between 50 and 75 years old who received an inactivated influenza vaccine. Each CDR3 is given with its conserved first and last residue. Each record gives: J gene, CDR3 length, clone size, V gene, D gene, CDR3 protein, CDR3 DNA. The D gene is left open where the match is weak. A row's size may be missing; if present it is once, few, many or a size class.

>TRBJ1-2|15|many|TRBV10-3|NA
CAISESGTGDYGYTF
TGTGCCATCAGTGAGTCCGGGACGGGGGACTATGGCTACACCTTC
>TRBJ2-3|14|NA|TRBV18|TRBD1
CASNGQASTDTQYF
TGTGCCAGTAATGGACAGGCTAGCACAGATACGCAGTATTTT
>TRBJ2-3|14|NA|TRBV20-1|NA
CSARAGTSTDTQYF
TGCAGTGCTAGAGCCGGGACTAGCACAGATACGCAGTATTTT
>TRBJ2-3|13|NA|TRBV20-1|NA
CSASQGRTDTQYF
TGCAGTGCTAGCCAGGGCCGCACAGATACGCAGTATTTT
>TRBJ2-3|14|few|TRBV28|NA
CASSLLEFTDTQYF
TGTGCCAGCAGTTTACTAGAGTTCACAGATACGCAGTATTTT
>TRBJ2-3|11|NA|TRBV10-3|NA
CAIRVGDTQYF
TGTGCCATCAGAGTAGGAGATACGCAGTATTTT
>TRBJ1-3|13|NA|TRBV29-1|TRBD1
CSAATGARNTIYF
TGCAGCGCAGCGACAGGGGCGAGAAACACCATATATTTT
>TRBJ2-2|14|NA|TRBV12-3/TRBV12-4|NA
CASRVGGYTGELFF
TGTGCCAGCAGGGTTGGGGGCTACACCGGGGAGCTGTTTTTT
>TRBJ1-5|13|many|TRBV12-3/TRBV12-4|NA
CASSSRDRGPQHF
TGTGCCAGCAGCTCTCGGGACCGAGGGCCCCAGCATTTT
>TRBJ2-5|13|many|TRBV29-1|NA
CSVGWGLQETQYF
TGCAGCGTTGGCTGGGGACTTCAAGAGACCCAGTACTTC
>TRBJ2-3|15|NA|TRBV9|NA
CASRISGSSTDTQYF
TGTGCCAGCAGGATAAGCGGATCTAGCACAGATACGCAGTATTTT
>TRBJ2-5|14|few|TRBV5-1|NA
CASSLGRVQETQYF
TGCGCCAGCAGCTTGGGGAGGGTCCAAGAGACCCAGTACTTC
>TRBJ1-1|14|many|TRBV5-1|NA
CASSSAAKNTEAFF
TGCGCCAGCAGCTCGGCGGCAAAGAACACTGAAGCTTTCTTT
>TRBJ2-5|14|NA|TRBV3-1|NA
CASSQGRPEETQYF
TGTGCCAGCAGCCAAGGTAGACCCGAAGAGACCCAGTACTTC
>TRBJ2-7|14|NA|TRBV27|NA
CASSPAGFLYEQYF
TGTGCCAGCAGTCCCGCAGGCTTCTTATACGAGCAGTACTTC
>TRBJ1-2|12|many|TRBV20-1|NA
CSARPQGHGYTF
TGCAGTGCTAGGCCACAGGGACATGGCTACACCTTC
>TRBJ2-3|16|NA|TRBV5-1|TRBD2
CASAPLAGGLGDTQYF
TGCGCCAGCGCCCCCCTAGCGGGGGGTCTGGGAGATACGCAGTATTTT
>TRBJ2-1|13|NA|TRBV12-3/TRBV12-4|TRBD2
CASSWREVEQQFF
TGTGCCAGCAGTTGGCGGGAGGTGGAGCAGCAGTTCTTC
>TRBJ2-5|11|few|TRBV29-1|NA
CSVAGPETQYF
TGCAGCGTTGCAGGGCCCGAGACCCAGTACTTC
>TRBJ2-7|16|NA|TRBV11-3|TRBD1
CASSSGQGAHLDEQYF
TGTGCCAGCAGCTCGGGACAGGGGGCGCACCTCGACGAGCAGTACTTC
>TRBJ1-1|15|few|TRBV6-1|NA
CASSEARGLNTEAFF
TGTGCCAGCAGTGAAGCGCGGGGACTGAACACTGAAGCTTTCTTT
>TRBJ2-1|13|NA|TRBV7-3|NA
CASSSGRGNEQFF
TGTGCCAGCAGCTCAGGCAGGGGCAATGAGCAGTTCTTC
>TRBJ1-3|11|many|TRBV12-3/TRBV12-4|NA
CASSSVNTIYF
TGTGCCAGCAGTTCCGTGAACACCATATATTTT
>TRBJ2-7|14|NA|TRBV6-5|NA
CASSYDPETSRDFF
TGTGCCAGCAGTTACGACCCGGAGACTTCGCGAGACTTCTTC
>TRBJ2-7|17|many|TRBV6-2/TRBV6-3|TRBD2
CASSYSMGLAGEDEQYF
TGTGCCAGCAGTTACTCGATGGGACTAGCGGGAGAGGACGAGCAGTACTTC
>TRBJ1-4|15|NA|TRBV12-3/TRBV12-4|NA
CASSLRGGWEEKLFF
TGTGCCAGCAGTTTGCGGGGGGGCTGGGAAGAAAAACTGTTTTTT
>TRBJ2-7|14|NA|TRBV5-1|NA
CASSSRPSPYEQYF
TGCGCCAGCAGCTCCAGACCGAGCCCCTACGAGCAGTACTTC
>TRBJ1-1|13|many|TRBV12-3/TRBV12-4|NA
CASSLEGNTEAFF
TGTGCCAGCAGTTTAGAGGGGAACACTGAAGCTTTCTTT
>TRBJ2-1|16|few|TRBV4-3|NA
CASSQDHSWSYNEQFF
TGCGCCAGCAGCCAAGATCATTCATGGTCCTACAATGAGCAGTTCTTC
>TRBJ1-1|14|few|TRBV20-1|NA
CSAQDSPLNTEAFF
TGCAGTGCCCAAGACAGCCCTTTGAACACTGAAGCTTTCTTT
>TRBJ2-1|12|many|TRBV11-2|NA
CASRGKYNEQFF
TGTGCCAGCAGAGGAAAATACAATGAGCAGTTCTTC
>TRBJ2-3|16|NA|TRBV20-1|TRBD2
CSASWFLAGAGDTQYF
TGCAGTGCTAGTTGGTTCCTAGCGGGGGCCGGTGATACGCAGTATTTT
>TRBJ2-1|16|NA|TRBV6-1|NA
CASRGLQGVAYNEQFF
TGTGCCAGCAGGGGACTACAGGGGGTCGCCTACAATGAGCAGTTCTTC
>TRBJ1-1|16|NA|TRBV6-5|NA
CASSYLQGDGNTEAFF
TGTGCCAGCAGTTACCTCCAGGGAGATGGGAACACTGAAGCTTTCTTT
>TRBJ2-4|16|NA|TRBV19|NA
CASSIVTELAKNIQYF
TGTGCCAGTAGTATAGTTACAGAACTAGCCAAAAACATTCAGTACTTC
>TRBJ2-3|15|many|TRBV9|NA
CASSVRRGSTDTQYF
TGTGCCAGCAGCGTAAGGCGGGGATCCACAGATACGCAGTATTTT
>TRBJ2-3|14|NA|TRBV9|TRBD2
CASSESGVTDTQYF
TGTGCCAGCAGCGAGAGCGGGGTCACAGATACGCAGTATTTT
>TRBJ2-4|12|few|TRBV7-2|TRBD1
CASSFLDRIQYF
TGTGCCAGCAGCTTCTTGGACAGGATTCAGTACTTC
>TRBJ2-7|13|once|TRBV30|TRBD1
CAWRDRAGNEQYF
TGTGCCTGGAGGGACAGGGCTGGGAACGAGCAGTACTTC
>TRBJ1-5|14|NA|TRBV20-1|NA
CSASHPGTNQPQHF
TGCAGTGCTAGTCACCCAGGGACCAATCAGCCCCAGCATTTT
>TRBJ2-1|18|many|TRBV14|TRBD2
CASRHWVGLAGGTDEQFF
TGTGCCAGCAGACACTGGGTCGGGCTAGCGGGAGGAACAGATGAGCAGTTCTTC
>TRBJ2-3|16|many|TRBV20-1|TRBD2
CSATKGRTSGLGTQYF
TGCAGTGCCACCAAGGGGAGGACTAGCGGATTGGGTACGCAGTATTTT
>TRBJ1-5|12|many|TRBV29-1|NA
CSVVTFGGPQHF
TGCAGCGTTGTAACCTTCGGTGGGCCCCAGCATTTT
>TRBJ1-1|14|NA|TRBV12-3/TRBV12-4|NA
CASSDRGGRGEAFF
TGTGCCAGCAGTGACCGGGGTGGGCGGGGTGAAGCTTTCTTT